What follows is one TCR beta chain and its context. Its specificity is unknown. The data stem from a study of Tregs in tolerant kidney transplant recipients. General study findings and limits: Antigen-driven expansion was suggested because donor-specific Tregs expanded more than all Tregs in tolerant patients. Biological reproducibility was not directly addressed, but technical replication error appeared minimal. Nucleotide sequences could not be compared across some patients' samples due to primer changes.

CDR3 length equals 13 residues. Germline values: CDR1 SGDLS, CDR2 YYNGEE. V gave up 4 bases and J gave up 2 bases, with 6 bases separating them. The nonmyeloablative bone marrow transplants came from related graft donors, with transient mixed chimerism. Unstimulated Tregs (CD4+CD25+CD127-) and CD4+CD25- non-Tregs were sorted from PBMCs. Here immunoSEQ multiplex PCR was the method, and the copy in TCRdb shows in-frame clones only, minus some. Among 100,000 or so clones, 90% to 95% were seen once, and the ten largest hold around 1.6%. The specimen comprised CD4+ T cells from blood (PBMCs), sampled 12 months after the transplant. The receptor comes from a human patient who received a combined kidney and bone marrow transplant. T cells may partly derive from the graft donor. This chain joins TRBV9 and TRBJ2-2; D not resolved. The CDR3 reads CASSRQNTGELFF. As DNA, the CDR3 is TGTGCCAGCAGCAGACAAAACACCGGGGAGCTGTTTTTT.